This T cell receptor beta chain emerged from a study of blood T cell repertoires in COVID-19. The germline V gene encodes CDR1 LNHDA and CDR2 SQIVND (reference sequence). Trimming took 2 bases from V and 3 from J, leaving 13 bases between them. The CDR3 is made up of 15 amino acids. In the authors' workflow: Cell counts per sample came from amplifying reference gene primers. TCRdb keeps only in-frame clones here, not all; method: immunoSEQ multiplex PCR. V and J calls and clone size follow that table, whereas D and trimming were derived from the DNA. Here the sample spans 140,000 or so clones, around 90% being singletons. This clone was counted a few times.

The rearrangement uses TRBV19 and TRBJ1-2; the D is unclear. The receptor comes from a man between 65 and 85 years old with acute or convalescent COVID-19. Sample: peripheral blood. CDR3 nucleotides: TGTGCCAGTAGTATAAAAGGAGTAGTCGACTATGGCTACACCTTC. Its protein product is CASSIKGVVDYGYTF.